This T cell receptor beta chain comes out of a study of cytomegalovirus exposure and HLA in healthy donors. The repertoire was sequenced with immunoSEQ multiplex PCR; TCRdb's copy has only in-frame clones and lacks some. The sample consists of some 170,000 clones, around nine tenths of them appearing once. Sequenced: PBMCs. This receptor was identified in a woman aged 18-29 years in good health and CMV-seropositive.

This CDR3 reads CASSKGLAGRRTQETQYF. CDR3 nucleotides: TGCGCCAGCAGCAAGGGACTAGCGGGACGTCGGACCCAAGAGACCCAGTACTTC. V is TRBV5-1 and J is TRBJ2-5; TRBD2 agrees at 13 bases. V lost 4 bases, J lost 1 base, and 10 bases stayed unmatched. CDR3 length: 18 residues. Germline CDR1 is SGHRS and CDR2 is YFSETQ.